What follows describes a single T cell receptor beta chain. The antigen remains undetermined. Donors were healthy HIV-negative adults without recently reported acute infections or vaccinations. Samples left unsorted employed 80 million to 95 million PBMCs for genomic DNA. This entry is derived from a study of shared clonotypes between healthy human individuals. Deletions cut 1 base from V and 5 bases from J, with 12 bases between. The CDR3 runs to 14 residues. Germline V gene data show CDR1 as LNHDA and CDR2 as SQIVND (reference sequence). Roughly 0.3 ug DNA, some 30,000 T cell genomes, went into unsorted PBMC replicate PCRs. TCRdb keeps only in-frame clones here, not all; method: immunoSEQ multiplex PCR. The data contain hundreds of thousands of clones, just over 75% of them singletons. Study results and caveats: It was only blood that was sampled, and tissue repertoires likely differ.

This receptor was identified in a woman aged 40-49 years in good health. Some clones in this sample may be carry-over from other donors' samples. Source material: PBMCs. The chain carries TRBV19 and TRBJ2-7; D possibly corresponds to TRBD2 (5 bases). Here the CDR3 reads CASSIGGSSHEQYF. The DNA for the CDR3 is TGTGCCAGTAGTATAGGTGGGAGTAGTCACGAGCAGTACTTC.